A selection of T cell receptor beta chains follows, all from one sample in a study of blood T cell repertoires in COVID-19. Libraries were prepared by immunoSEQ multiplex PCR; TCRdb keeps only in-frame clonotypes and omits some of them. Of a few hundred thousand clones in the sample, almost 85% were seen once. Input material: peripheral blood. The receptors here all came from a human donor in a cohort sampled during active COVID-19. Each CDR3 is given with its conserved first and last residue. D genes are given only for firm matches. Clone size is not always given. Where it is, it says once, few, many or a class for expanded clones.

v_gene,abundance,j_gene,d_gene,CDR3aa,CDR3nt
TRBV27,NA,TRBJ2-6,NA,CASSSGISGANVLTF,TGTGCCAGCAGTTCAGGGATCTCTGGGGCCAACGTCCTGACTTTC
TRBV5-1,NA,TRBJ2-7,NA,CASSLTGEQYF,TGCGCCAGCAGCCTCACGGGAGAGCAGTACTTC
TRBV30,NA,TRBJ1-2,NA,CAREQGYGYTF,TGTGCACGCGAGCAGGGGTACGGCTACACCTTC
TRBV12-3/TRBV12-4,NA,TRBJ1-2,TRBD1,CASRVTGGDGYTF,TGTGCCAGCAGAGTAACAGGGGGCGATGGCTACACCTTC
TRBV6-5,NA,TRBJ2-3,TRBD1,CASRQGLSTDTQYF,TGTGCCAGCAGACAGGGGCTAAGCACAGATACGCAGTATTTT
TRBV5-1,NA,TRBJ1-1,NA,CASSSTAEAFF,TGCGCCAGCAGCTCAACGGCTGAAGCTTTCTTT
TRBV7-9,NA,TRBJ2-7,NA,CASSLASGRMTYEQYF,TGTGCCAGCAGCTTAGCCAGCGGACGGATGACCTACGAGCAGTACTTC
TRBV4-1,few,TRBJ2-7,NA,CASSVAGIEQYF,TGCGCCAGCAGCGTTGCAGGGATCGAGCAGTACTTC
TRBV7-6,NA,TRBJ2-7,TRBD1,CASSSGFRGNSYEQYF,TGTGCCAGCAGCTCCGGTTTCAGGGGGAATTCCTACGAGCAGTACTTC
TRBV4-2,NA,TRBJ2-2,TRBD2,CASSLGLAGGPLNTGELFF,TGTGCCAGCAGTCTTGGACTAGCGGGGGGGCCTTTAAACACCGGGGAGCTGTTTTTT
TRBV19,NA,TRBJ1-5,TRBD1,CASSIWTGRKGYSNQPQHF,TGTGCCAGTAGTATTTGGACAGGCCGAAAGGGCTATAGCAATCAGCCCCAGCATTTT
TRBV6-1,once,TRBJ1-5,NA,CASSEASRSQPQHF,TGTGCCAGCAGTGAAGCGAGCCGATCTCAGCCCCAGCATTTT
TRBV9,many,TRBJ2-7,TRBD2,CASSVATGRAGSEQYF,TGTGCCAGCAGCGTAGCTACTGGGAGAGCGGGGTCCGAGCAGTACTTC
TRBV5-1,NA,TRBJ1-1,TRBD1,CASSSMTAGQRPNTEAFF,TGCGCCAGCAGCTCAATGACGGCGGGACAGAGACCTAACACTGAAGCTTTCTTT
TRBV25-1,NA,TRBJ1-5,TRBD1,CASSGTGHSNQPQHF,TGTGCCAGCAGTGGGACAGGGCATAGCAATCAGCCCCAGCATTTT
TRBV18,NA,TRBJ2-7,TRBD1,CASSPLTGGSSYEQYF,TGTGCCAGCTCACCCTTAACAGGGGGAAGCTCCTACGAGCAGTACTTC
TRBV5-1,NA,TRBJ2-2,NA,CASSLGSRELFF,TGCGCCAGCAGCTTGGGGAGTCGGGAGCTGTTTTTT